This TCR beta chain was recovered during a study of CD8 T cells in ankylosing spondylitis. Study-wide points: Disease-associated clones were reportedly significantly overrepresented in matched ankylosing spondylitis synovial fluid.

Germline CDR1 SGHVS, CDR2 FNYEAQ. Trimming removed 1 base from V and 1 base from J, with 11 bases in between. The CDR3 is made up of 16 amino acids. As to this clonotype: Its antigen is not known.

MiXCR, applied by TCRdb to the 5' RACE reads, yields one record per CDR3 protein. The table includes more than 300,000 distinct CDR3 sequences, 11% detected once. The sequence derives from a female donor with ankylosing spondylitis or in good health (not recorded which). The specimen sequenced was blood, either unsorted or a sorted T cell fraction (not recorded which). The rearrangement links TRBV7-6 to TRBJ1-3; tentative D call: TRBD1 (5 bases). The CDR3 nucleotides are TGTGCCAGCAGCTTAGGCCAGGAGGGGTCTGGAAACACCATATATTTT. It specifies CASSLGQEGSGNTIYF.